The source of this T cell receptor beta chain is a study of beta chain features in type 1 diabetes. This CDR3 is built from 16 residues. With 6 bases clipped from V and 0 bases from J, the junction kept 6 bases outside the gene matches. Germline values: CDR1 SEHNR, CDR2 FQNEAQ (reference sequence). CD45RO/CCR7/CD25/CD127/CD95/CD27 sorting isolated CD4+ naive, central memory, regulatory and stem cell-like memory cells. With regard to this clone: Antigen unknown.

Sequenced material consisted of expressed TCRB transcripts (all of the isolated RNA was reverse transcribed). Repertoires were generated with immunoSEQ multiplex PCR, while TCRdb's copy carries only in-frame clones and drops some. The sample shows approximately 240,000 clones, roughly 17% of them seen only once. Study-wide results and caveats: Across all four CD4+ subsets, people with type 1 diabetes showed modestly shorter TCRB CDR3s. Patients' naive, central memory and regulatory TCRB repertoires appeared more alike than those of healthy donors.

The V call is TRBV7-9, the J call TRBJ2-3; 10 bases align to TRBD2. The sample taken for sequencing was naive CD4+ T cells from blood. The sequence was obtained from a man under 40 with type 1 diabetes. CDR3 region: CASSPGLAASTDTQYF. The CDR3 nucleotides are TGTGCCAGCAGTCCCGGACTAGCGGCTAGCACAGATACGCAGTATTTT.